These 4 T cell receptor beta chains came from one sample sequenced in a study of CD8 T cells in ankylosing spondylitis. TCRdb re-derived calls from the 5' RACE reads in MiXCR, one entry per CDR3 protein. The sample lists about 64,000 distinct CDR3 sequences, over 5% occurring once. The specimen was synovial fluid, either unsorted or a sorted T cell fraction (not recorded which). The receptors come from a male donor with ankylosing spondylitis.

This clonotype was seen only a few times. The chain carries TRBV20-1 and TRBJ1-4; the D gene is possibly TRBD1 (5 bases). Trimming removed 7 bases at V and 5 bases at J, with 8 bases between. CDR3 length: 11 amino acids. The V gene's germline CDR1 is DFQATT and CDR2 SNEGSKA (reference sequence). In DNA form, the CDR3 reads TGCAGTGGGCGGGGGAATGAAAAACTGTTTTTT. This encodes CSGRGNEKLFF.

This clonotype showed up many times. J is TRBJ2-2 and V is TRBV6-1, with TRBD1 as a possible D gene (6 bases). This CDR3 has 14 residues. V lost 5 bases and J 0 bases, leaving 7 bases between the germline ends. CDR1 is MNHNS, CDR2 SASEGT, per germline. The DNA for the CDR3 is TGTGCCAGCAGTAAGGGGGCGAACACCGGGGAGCTGTTTTTT. This codes for CASSKGANTGELFF.

There are a few counts of this clonotype. This chain connects TRBV20-1 to TRBJ2-1; D is unclear. Germline CDR1 DFQATT, CDR2 SNEGSKA (reference sequence). This CDR3 is 14 amino acids long. V was trimmed by 5 bases and J by 3 bases, leaving 14 bases between them. CDR3 region: CSAPPGRLYNEQFF. CDR3 bases: TGCAGTGCTCCCCCGGGCCGCCTCTACAATGAGCAGTTCTTC.

This clonotype has a handful of counts. This CDR3 reads CASSRLLAGVNNEQFF. CDR3 bases: TGTGCCAGCAGTCGCCTTCTAGCGGGAGTTAACAATGAGCAGTTCTTC. This chain links TRBV6-1 with TRBJ2-1, with TRBD2 matching over 10 bases. Trimming cost V 5 bases and J 5 bases; bases outside gene matches: 9. Germline CDR1 and CDR2: MNHNS and SASEGT. The length of the CDR3 is 16 residues.